The 2 T cell receptor beta chains given below trace back to one sample, sequenced in a study of T-cell reconstitution after alpha-beta-depleted transplantation in children. Using unique molecular identifiers, the investigators prepared the TCRbeta library. One entry per CDR3 protein results from TCRdb running MiXCR on the PCR reads. This sample has 150,000 to 250,000 distinct CDR3 sequences, with about 6% found just once. This specimen consisted of PBMCs, obtained before TCRalphabeta/CD19-depleted stem cell transplant. These receptors all stem from a girl in the first two years of life with combined immunodeficiency, due to receive a stem cell transplant.

This chain links TRBV6-2 or TRBV6-3 with TRBJ2-1; 11 bases map to TRBD2. Germline trimming cut 2 bases from V and 3 bases from J; bases unmatched to any gene: 0. Germline CDR1 is MNHEY and CDR2 is SVGEGT. The CDR3 is 15 residues long. CDR3: CASSYLAGGYNEQFF. The CDR3 DNA is TGTGCCAGCAGTTACCTAGCGGGGGGCTACAATGAGCAGTTCTTC.

This clonotype has at least ten counts. The chain uses TRBV24-1 and TRBJ1-5, with TRBD1 as a possible D gene (5 bases). The germline CDR1 and CDR2 sequences are KGHDR and SFDVKD. Trimming stripped 5 bases from V and 1 base from J, with 5 bases between. This CDR3 region has 13 residues. CDR3 sequence reads: CATSGQSNQPQHF. CDR3 in DNA: TGTGCCACCAGTGGACAGAGCAATCAGCCCCAGCATTTT.